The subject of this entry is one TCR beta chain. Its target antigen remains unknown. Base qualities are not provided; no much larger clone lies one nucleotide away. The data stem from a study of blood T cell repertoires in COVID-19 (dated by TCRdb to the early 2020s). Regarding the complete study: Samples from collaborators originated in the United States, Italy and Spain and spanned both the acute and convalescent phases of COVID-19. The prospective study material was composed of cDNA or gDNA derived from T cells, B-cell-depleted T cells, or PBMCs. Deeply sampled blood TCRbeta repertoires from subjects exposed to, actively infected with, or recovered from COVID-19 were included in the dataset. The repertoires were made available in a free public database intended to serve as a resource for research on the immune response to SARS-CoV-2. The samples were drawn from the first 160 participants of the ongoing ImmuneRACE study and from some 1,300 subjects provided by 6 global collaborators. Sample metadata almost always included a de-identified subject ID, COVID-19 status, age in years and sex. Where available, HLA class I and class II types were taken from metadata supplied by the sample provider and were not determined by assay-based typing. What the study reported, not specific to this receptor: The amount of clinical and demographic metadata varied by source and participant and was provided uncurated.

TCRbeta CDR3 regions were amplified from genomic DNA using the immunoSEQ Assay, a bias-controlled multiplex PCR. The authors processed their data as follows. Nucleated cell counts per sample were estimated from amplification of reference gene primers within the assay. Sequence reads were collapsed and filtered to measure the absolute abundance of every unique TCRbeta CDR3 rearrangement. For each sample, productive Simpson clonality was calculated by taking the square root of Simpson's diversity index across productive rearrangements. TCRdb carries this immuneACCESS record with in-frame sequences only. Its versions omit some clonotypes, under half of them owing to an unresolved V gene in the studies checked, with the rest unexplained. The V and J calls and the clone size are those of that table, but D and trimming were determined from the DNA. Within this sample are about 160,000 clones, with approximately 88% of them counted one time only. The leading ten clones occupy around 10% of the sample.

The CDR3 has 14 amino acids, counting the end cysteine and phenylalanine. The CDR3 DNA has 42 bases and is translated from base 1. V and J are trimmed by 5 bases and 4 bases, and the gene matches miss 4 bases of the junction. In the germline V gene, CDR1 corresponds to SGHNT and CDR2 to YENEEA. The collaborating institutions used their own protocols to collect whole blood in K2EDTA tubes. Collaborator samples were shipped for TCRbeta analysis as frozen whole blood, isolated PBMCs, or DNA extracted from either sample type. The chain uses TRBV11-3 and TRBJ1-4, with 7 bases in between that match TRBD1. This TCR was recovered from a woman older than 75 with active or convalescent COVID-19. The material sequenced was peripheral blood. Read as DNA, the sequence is TGTGCCAGCAGCCTGGGACAGAATAATGAAAAACTGTTTTTT. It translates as CASSLGQNNEKLFF.